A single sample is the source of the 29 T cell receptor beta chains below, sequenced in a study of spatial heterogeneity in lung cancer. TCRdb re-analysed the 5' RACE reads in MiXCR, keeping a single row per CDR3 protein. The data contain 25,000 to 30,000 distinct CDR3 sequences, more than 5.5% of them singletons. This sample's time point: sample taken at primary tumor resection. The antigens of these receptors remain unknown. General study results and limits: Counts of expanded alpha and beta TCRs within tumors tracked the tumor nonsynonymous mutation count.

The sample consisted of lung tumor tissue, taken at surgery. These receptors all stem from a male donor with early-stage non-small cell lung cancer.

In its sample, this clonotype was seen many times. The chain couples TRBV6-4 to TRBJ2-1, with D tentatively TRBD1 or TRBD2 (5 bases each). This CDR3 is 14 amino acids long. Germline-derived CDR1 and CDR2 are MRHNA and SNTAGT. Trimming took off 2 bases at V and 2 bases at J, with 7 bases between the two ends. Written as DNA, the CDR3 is TGTGCCAGCAGTGACGGGACCCCCTACAATGAGCAGTTCTTC. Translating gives CASSDGTPYNEQFF.

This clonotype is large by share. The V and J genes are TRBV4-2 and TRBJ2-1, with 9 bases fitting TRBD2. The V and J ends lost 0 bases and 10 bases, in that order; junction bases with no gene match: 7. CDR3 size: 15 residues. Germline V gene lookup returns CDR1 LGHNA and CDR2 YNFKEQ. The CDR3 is CASSQDGGGAREQFF. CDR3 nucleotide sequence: TGTGCCAGCAGCCAAGATGGCGGGGGGGCCCGGGAGCAGTTCTTC.

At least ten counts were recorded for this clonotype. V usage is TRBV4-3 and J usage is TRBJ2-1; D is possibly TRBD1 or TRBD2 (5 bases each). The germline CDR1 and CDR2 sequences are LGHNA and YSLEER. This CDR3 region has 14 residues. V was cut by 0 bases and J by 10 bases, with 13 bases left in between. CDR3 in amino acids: CASSQDPGPGEQFF. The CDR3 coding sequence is TGCGCCAGCAGCCAAGATCCGGGGCCGGGCGAGCAGTTCTTC.

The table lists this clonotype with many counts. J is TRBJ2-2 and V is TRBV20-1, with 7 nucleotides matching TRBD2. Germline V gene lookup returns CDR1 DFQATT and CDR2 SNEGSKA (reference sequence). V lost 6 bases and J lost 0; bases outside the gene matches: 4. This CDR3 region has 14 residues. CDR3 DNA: TGCAGTGCCAGCCGGGGGGCGAACACCGGGGAGCTGTTTTTT. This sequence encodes CSASRGANTGELFF.

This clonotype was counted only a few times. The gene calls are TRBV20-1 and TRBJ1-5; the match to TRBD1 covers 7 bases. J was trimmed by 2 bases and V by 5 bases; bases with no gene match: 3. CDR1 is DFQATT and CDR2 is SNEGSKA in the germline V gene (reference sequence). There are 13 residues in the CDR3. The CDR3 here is CSARQGGNQPQHF. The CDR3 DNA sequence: TGCAGTGCTCGACAGGGAGGCAATCAGCCCCAGCATTTT.

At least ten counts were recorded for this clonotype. CDR3 sequence: CASSLMQGIAYEQYF. CDR3 nucleotide sequence: TGCGCCAGCAGCTTAATGCAGGGAATTGCCTACGAGCAGTACTTC. The V call is TRBV5-1, the J call TRBJ2-7, with a tentative D call TRBD1 (5 bases). Trimming took off 2 bases at V and 2 bases at J, with 14 bases between the two ends. The length of the CDR3 is 15 residues. CDR1 SGHRS and CDR2 YFSETQ come from the germline V gene. Full variable domain (rest looked up from reference TRBV5-1 and TRBJ2-7): KAGVTQTPRYLIKTRGQQVTLSCSPISGHRSVSWYQQTPGQGLQFLFEYFSETQRNKGNFPGRFSGRQFSNSRSEMNVSTLELGDSALYLCASSLMQGIAYEQYFGPGTRLTVT.

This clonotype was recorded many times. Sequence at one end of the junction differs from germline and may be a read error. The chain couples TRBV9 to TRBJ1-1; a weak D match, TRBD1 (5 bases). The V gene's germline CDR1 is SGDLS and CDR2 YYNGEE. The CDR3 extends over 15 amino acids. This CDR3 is CASSAGWGENAEAFF. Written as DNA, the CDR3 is TGTGCCAGCAGCGCCGGGTGGGGGGAGAACGCTGAAGCTTTCTTT.

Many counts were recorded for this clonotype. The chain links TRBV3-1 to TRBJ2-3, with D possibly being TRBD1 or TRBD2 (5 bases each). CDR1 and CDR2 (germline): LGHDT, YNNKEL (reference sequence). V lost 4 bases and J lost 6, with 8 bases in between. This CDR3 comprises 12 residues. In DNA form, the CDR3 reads TGTGCCAGCAGCCGGGGGAAGGATACGCAGTATTTT. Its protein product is CASSRGKDTQYF.

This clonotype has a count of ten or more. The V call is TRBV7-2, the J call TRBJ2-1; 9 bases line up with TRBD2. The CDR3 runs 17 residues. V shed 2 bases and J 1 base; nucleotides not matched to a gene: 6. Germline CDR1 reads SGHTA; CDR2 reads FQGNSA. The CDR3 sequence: CASSLLPSGESYNEQFF. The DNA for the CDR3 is TGTGCCAGCAGCTTACTTCCTAGCGGGGAATCCTACAATGAGCAGTTCTTC.

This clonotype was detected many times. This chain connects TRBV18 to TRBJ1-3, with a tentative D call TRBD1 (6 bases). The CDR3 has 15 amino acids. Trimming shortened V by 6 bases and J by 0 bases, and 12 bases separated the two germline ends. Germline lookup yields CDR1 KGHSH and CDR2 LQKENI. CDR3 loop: CASSPDSSSGNTIYF. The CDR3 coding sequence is TGTGCCAGCTCGCCGGACAGTTCCTCTGGAAACACCATATATTTT. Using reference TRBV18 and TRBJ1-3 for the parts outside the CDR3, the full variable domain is NAGVMQNPRHLVRRRGQEARLRCSPMKGHSHVYWYRQLPEEGLKFMVYLQKENIIDESGMPKERFSAEFPKEGPSILRIQQVVRGDSAAYFCASSPDSSSGNTIYFGEGSWLTVV.

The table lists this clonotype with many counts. This CDR3 reads CASSFGGLEETQYF. The CDR3 DNA sequence: TGTGCCAGCAGCTTCGGAGGTTTAGAAGAGACCCAGTACTTC. The chain recombines TRBV7-8 with TRBJ2-5; D is possibly TRBD2 (5 bases). Germline V lookup: CDR1 SGHVS, CDR2 FQNEAQ. Trimming removed 3 bases from V and 3 bases from J, with 11 bases in between. The CDR3 covers 14 residues.

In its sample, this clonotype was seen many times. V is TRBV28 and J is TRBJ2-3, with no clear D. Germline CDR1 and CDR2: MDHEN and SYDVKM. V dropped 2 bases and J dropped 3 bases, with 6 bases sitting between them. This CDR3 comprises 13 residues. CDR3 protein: CASSLQMTDTQYF. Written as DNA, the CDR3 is TGTGCCAGCAGTTTACAGATGACAGATACGCAGTATTTT. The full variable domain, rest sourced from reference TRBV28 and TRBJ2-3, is DVKVTQSSRYLVKRTGEKVFLECVQDMDHENMFWYRQDPGLGLRLIYFSYDVKMKEKGDIPEGYSVSREKKERFSLILESASTNQTSMYLCASSLQMTDTQYFGPGTRLTVL.

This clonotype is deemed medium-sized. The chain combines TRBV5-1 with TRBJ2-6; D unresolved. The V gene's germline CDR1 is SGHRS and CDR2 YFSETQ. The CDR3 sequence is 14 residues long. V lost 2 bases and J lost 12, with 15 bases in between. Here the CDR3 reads CASSLTPSPGVLTF. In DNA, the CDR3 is TGCGCCAGCAGCTTAACCCCTTCCCCAGGCGTCCTGACTTTC.

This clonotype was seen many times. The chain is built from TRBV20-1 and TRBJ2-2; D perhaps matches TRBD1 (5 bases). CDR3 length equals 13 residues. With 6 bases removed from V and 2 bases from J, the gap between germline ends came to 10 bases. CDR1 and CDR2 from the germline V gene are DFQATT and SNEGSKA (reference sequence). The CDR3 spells CSAVRVNTGELFF. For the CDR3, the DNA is TGCAGTGCCGTCAGGGTTAACACCGGGGAGCTGTTTTTT.

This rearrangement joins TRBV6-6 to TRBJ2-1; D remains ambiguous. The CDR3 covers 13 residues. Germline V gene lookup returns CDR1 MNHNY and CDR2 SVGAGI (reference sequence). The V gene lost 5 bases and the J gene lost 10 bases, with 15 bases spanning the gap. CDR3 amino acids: CASSAPLLGEQFF. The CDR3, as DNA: TGTGCCAGCAGTGCCCCCCTTCTTGGCGAGCAGTTCTTC.

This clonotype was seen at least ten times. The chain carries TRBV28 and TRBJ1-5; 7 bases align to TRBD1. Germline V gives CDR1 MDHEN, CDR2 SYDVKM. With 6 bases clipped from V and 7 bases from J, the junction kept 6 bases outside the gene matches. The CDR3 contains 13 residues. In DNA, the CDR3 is TGTGCCAGCAGCACAGGGGCTTGGCAGCCCCAGCATTTT. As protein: CASSTGAWQPQHF.

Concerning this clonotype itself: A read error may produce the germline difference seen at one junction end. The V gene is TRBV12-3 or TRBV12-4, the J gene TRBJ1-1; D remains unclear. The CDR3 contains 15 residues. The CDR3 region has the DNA TGTACCAGCAGTTTAGCGCGGATCGGATCCACTGAAGCTTTCTTT. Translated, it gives CTSSLARIGSTEAFF.

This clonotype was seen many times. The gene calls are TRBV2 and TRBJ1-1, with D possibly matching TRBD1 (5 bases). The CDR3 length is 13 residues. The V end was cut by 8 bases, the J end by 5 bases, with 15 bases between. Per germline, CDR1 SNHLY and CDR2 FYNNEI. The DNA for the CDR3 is TGTGCCAGCTCAGGGCCGGCGCGTACTGAAGCTTTCTTT. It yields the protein CASSGPARTEAFF.

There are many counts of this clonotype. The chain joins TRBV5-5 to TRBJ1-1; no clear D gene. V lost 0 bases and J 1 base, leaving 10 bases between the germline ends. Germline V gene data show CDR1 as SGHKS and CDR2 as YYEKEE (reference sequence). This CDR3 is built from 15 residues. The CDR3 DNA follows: TGTGCCAGCAGCTTGGATTTAAACGCGAACACTGAAGCTTTCTTT. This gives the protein CASSLDLNANTEAFF. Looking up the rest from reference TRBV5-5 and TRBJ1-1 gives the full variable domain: DAGVTQSPTHLIKTRGQQVTLRCSPISGHKSVSWYQQVLGQGPQFIFQYYEKEERGRGNFPDRFSARQFPNYSSELNVNALLLGDSALYLCASSLDLNANTEAFFGQGTRLTVV.

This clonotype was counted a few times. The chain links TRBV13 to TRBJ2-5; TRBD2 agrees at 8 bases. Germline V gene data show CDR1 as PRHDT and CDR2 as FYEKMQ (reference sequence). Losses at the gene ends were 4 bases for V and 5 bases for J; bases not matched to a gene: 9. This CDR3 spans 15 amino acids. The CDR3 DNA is TGTGCCAGCAGCTCGGGACTAGGGGTTTTCGAGACCCAGTACTTC. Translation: CASSSGLGVFETQYF.

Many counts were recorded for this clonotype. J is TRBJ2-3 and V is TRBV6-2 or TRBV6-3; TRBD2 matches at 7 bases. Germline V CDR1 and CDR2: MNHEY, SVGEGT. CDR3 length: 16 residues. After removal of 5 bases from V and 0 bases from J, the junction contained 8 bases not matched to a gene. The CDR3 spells CASSPAAGTSTDTQYF. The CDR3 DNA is TGTGCCAGCAGTCCCGCAGCGGGGACTAGCACAGATACGCAGTATTTT.

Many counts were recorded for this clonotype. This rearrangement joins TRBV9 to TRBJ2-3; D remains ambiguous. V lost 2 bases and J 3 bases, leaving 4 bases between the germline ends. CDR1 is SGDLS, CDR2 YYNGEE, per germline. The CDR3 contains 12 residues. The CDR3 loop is CASSVLTDTQYF. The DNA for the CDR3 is TGTGCCAGCAGCGTTCTTACAGATACGCAGTATTTT.

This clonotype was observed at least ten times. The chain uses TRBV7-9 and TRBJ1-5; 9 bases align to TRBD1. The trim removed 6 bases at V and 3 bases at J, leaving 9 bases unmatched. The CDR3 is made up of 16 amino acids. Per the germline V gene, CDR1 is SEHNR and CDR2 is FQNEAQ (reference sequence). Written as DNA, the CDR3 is TGTGCCAGCAGTTGGGGGACAGGGCCGACCAATCAGCCCCAGCATTTT. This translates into CASSWGTGPTNQPQHF. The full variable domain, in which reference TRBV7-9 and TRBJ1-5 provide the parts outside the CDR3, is DTGVSQNPRHKITKRGQNVTFRCDPISEHNRLYWYRQTLGQGPEFLTYFQNEAQLEKSRLLSDRFSAERPKGSFSTLEIQRTEQGDSAMYLCASSWGTGPTNQPQHFGDGTRLSIL.

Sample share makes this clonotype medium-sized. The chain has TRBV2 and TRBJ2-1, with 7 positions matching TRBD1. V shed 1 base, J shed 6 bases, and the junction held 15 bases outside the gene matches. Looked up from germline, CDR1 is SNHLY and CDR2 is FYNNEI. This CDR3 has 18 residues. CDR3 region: CASSEGVVGDRTSNEQFF. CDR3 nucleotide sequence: TGTGCCAGCAGTGAAGGGGTGGTTGGGGACAGAACGTCCAATGAGCAGTTCTTC.

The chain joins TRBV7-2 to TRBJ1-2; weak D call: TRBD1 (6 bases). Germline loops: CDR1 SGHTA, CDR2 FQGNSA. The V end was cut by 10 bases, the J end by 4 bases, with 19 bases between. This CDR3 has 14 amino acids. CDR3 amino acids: CAITPSGQSYGYTF. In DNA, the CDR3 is TGTGCCATCACCCCATCCGGACAGAGCTATGGCTACACCTTC.

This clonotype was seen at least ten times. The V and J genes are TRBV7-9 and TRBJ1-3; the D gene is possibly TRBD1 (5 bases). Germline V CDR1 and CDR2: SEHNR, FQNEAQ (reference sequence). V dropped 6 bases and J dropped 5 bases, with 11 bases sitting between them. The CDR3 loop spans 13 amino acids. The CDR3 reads CASRSDRRNTIYF. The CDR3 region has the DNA TGTGCCAGCAGGTCAGACAGAAGAAACACCATATATTTT.

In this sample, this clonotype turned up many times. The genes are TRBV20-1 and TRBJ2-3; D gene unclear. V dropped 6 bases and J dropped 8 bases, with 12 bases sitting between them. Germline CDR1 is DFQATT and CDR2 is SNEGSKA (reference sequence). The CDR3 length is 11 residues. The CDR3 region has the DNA TGCAGTGCGACCGCTTTTGGTACGCAGTATTTT. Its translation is CSATAFGTQYF.

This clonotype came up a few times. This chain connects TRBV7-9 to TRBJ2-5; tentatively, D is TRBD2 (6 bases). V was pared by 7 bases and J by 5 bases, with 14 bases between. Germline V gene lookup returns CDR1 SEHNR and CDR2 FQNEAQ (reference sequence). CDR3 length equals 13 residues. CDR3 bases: TGTGCCAGCACCCGGGACTTGGGGGAGACCCAGTACTTC. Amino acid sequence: CASTRDLGETQYF.

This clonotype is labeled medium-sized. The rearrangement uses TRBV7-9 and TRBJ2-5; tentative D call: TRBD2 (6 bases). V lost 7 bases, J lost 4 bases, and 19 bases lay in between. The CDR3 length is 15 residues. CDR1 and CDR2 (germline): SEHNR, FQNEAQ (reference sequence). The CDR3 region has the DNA TGTGCCAGCACCAGGGCGGCGGGATTGGGAGAGACCCAGTACTTC. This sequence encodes CASTRAAGLGETQYF. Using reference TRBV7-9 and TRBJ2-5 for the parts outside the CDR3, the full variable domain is DTGVSQNPRHKITKRGQNVTFRCDPISEHNRLYWYRQTLGQGPEFLTYFQNEAQLEKSRLLSDRFSAERPKGSFSTLEIQRTEQGDSAMYLCASTRAAGLGETQYFGPGTRLLVL.